This TCR beta chain was captured in a study of blood T cell repertoires in COVID-19. For the study at large: Acute and convalescent COVID-19 samples came from the United States, Italy and Spain.

The trim removed 8 bases at V and 6 bases at J, leaving 11 bases unmatched. The germline CDR1 and CDR2 sequences are MNHEY and SMNVEV (reference sequence). This CDR3 contains 15 residues. This clone was detected only once. In the original processing: Reference gene primer amplification in the assay estimated nucleated cell counts. Measured with immunoSEQ multiplex PCR; TCRdb has only the in-frame clones, and not every one. The V and J calls and clone size come from that table; D and trimming were worked out from the DNA. The data contain approximately 200,000 clones, 75% to 85% of them seen just once; the ten biggest clones take up around 7.2%.

The sample consisted of peripheral blood. The TCR sequence derives from a woman between 50 and 59 years old with acute or convalescent COVID-19. The chain combines TRBV27 with TRBJ2-1; 9 bases align to TRBD2. CDR3 amino acids: CASALLAGAPNEQFF. The CDR3 nucleotides read TGTGCCAGCGCGCTATTAGCGGGAGCACCCAATGAGCAGTTCTTC.